The T cell receptor (beta chain) described here comes from a study of shared clonotypes between healthy human individuals. As concerns this clone: The target antigen is unknown. The sample holds other DNA sequences that translate to the same CDR3.

Findings of the study overall: Donor scarcity curtailed the genetic and exposure-history diversity represented herein.

Researchers drew on roughly 100 million PBMCs for genomic DNA from unsorted samples. The material for each subset, its genomic DNA, was split evenly across several immunoSEQ plates. The replicate PCRs on unsorted PBMC were given 250 to 300 ng DNA, which is tens of thousands of T cell genomes. Some clones are missing from TCRdb's copy, which holds only in-frame ones; the method was immunoSEQ multiplex PCR. The sample has 550,000 to 600,000 clones; around three quarters are singletons. The CDR3 has 13 amino acids. Germline V gene lookup returns CDR1 SGHDT and CDR2 YYEEEE. V gave up 0 bases and J gave up 6 bases, with 7 bases separating them.

This chain uses TRBV5-6 with TRBJ2-1; a possible D gene is TRBD2 (6 bases). The source is a woman in her forties in good health. Some clones in this sample may be carry-over from other donors' samples. The sample taken for sequencing was PBMCs. The CDR3 nucleotides read TGTGCCAGCAGCTTGGGTAGCGGCAATGAGCAGTTCTTC. Translation gives CASSLGSGNEQFF.